This TCR beta chain originates from a study of beta chain features in type 1 diabetes. A sort by CD45RO/CCR7/CD25/CD127/CD95/CD27 yielded CD4+ naive, central memory, regulatory and stem cell-like memory cells. V was trimmed by 0 bases and J by 3 bases, leaving 10 bases between them. The length of the CDR3 is 15 residues. CDR1 and CDR2 (germline): MNHEY, SVGAGI. The investigators reverse transcribed all of the isolated RNA, so they sequenced expressed TCRB transcripts. The repertoire was sequenced with immunoSEQ multiplex PCR; TCRdb's copy has only in-frame clones and lacks some. The table lists around 340,000 clones, around a fifth of them singletons.

Input material: naive CD4+ T cells from blood. The clonotype originates from a young woman in good health. The V gene is TRBV6-5, the J gene TRBJ2-3; D possibly corresponds to TRBD2 (5 bases). The CDR3 DNA reads TGTGCCAGCAGTTACTCAAGCCGGGGAACAGATACGCAGTATTTT. Its protein is CASSYSSRGTDTQYF.